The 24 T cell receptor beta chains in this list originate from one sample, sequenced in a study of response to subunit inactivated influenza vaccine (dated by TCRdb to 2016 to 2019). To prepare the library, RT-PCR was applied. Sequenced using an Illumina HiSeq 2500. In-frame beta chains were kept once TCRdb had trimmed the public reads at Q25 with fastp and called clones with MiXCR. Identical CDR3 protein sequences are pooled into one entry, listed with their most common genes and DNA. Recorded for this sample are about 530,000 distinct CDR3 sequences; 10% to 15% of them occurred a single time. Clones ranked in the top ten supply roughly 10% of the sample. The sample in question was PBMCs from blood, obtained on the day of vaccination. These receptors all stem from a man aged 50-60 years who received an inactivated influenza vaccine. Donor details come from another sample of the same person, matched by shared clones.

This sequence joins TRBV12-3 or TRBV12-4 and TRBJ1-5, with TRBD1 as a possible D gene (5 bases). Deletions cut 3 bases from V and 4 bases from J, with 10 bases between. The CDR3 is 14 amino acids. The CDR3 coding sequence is TGTGCCAGCAGTTTGTCCAGGGTAAATCAGCCCCAGCATTTT. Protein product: CASSLSRVNQPQHF.

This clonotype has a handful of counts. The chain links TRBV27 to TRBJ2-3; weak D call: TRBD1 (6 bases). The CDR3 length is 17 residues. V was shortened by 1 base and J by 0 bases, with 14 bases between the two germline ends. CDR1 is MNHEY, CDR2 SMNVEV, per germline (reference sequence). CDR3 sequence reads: CASSLLGRGSSTDTQYF. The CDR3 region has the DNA TGTGCCAGCAGTTTATTGGGCAGGGGATCTAGCACAGATACGCAGTATTTT.

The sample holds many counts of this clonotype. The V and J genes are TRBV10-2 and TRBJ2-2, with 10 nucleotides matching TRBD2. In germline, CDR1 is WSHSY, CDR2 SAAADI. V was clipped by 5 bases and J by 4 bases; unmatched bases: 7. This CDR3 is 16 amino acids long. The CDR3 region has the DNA TGCGCCAGCAGTAAGCGGGGGGGCGTTAGCACCGGGGAGCTGTTTTTT. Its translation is CASSKRGGVSTGELFF.

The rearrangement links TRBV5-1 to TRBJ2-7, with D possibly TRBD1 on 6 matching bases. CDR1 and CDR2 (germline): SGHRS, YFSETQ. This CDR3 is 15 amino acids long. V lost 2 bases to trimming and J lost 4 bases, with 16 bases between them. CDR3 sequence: CASSFPGAPLYEQYF. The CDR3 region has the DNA TGCGCCAGCAGCTTTCCAGGGGCGCCGTTATACGAGCAGTACTTC.

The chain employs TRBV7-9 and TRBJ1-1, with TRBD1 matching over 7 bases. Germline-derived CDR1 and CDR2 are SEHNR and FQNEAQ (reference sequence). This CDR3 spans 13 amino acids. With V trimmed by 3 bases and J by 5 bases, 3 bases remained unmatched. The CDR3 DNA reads TGTGCCAGCAGCTTTTGGGGACAGACTGAAGCTTTCTTT. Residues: CASSFWGQTEAFF.

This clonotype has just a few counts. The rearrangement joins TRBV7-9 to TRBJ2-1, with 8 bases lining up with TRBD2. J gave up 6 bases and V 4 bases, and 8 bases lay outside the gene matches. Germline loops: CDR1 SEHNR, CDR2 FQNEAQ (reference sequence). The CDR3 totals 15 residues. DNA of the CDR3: TGTGCCAGCAGCTATTACACTAGCGGAACCAATGAGCAGTTCTTC. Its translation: CASSYYTSGTNEQFF.

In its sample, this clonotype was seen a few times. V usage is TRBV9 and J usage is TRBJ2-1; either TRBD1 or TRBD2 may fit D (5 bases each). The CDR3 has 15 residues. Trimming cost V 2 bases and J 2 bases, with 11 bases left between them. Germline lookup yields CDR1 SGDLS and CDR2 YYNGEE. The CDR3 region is CASSVVGPTYNEQFF. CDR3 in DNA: TGTGCCAGCAGCGTGGTGGGACCAACCTACAATGAGCAGTTCTTC.

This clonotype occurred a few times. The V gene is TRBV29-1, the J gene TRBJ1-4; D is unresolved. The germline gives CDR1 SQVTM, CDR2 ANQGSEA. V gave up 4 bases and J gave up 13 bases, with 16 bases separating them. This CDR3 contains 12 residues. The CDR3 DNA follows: TGCAGCGTTGGGGGAGGTGAGCGGGGACTGTTTTTT. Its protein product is CSVGGGERGLFF.

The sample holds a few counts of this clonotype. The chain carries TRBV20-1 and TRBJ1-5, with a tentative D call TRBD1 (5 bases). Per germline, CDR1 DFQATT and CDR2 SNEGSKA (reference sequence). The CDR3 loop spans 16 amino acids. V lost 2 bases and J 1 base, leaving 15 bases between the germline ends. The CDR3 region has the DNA TGCAGTGCTAGAAAAAAGGCAGGGCACAGCAATCAGCCCCAGCATTTT. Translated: CSARKKAGHSNQPQHF.

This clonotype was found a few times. In nucleotides, the CDR3 is TGTGCCACCTCTCCACTCCAAGAGACCCAGTACTTC. It yields the protein CATSPLQETQYF. The V gene is TRBV10-3, the J gene TRBJ2-5; D not certain. CDR1 is ENHRY and CDR2 is SYGVKD in the germline V gene. The V gene lost 10 bases and the J gene lost 1 base, with 10 bases spanning the gap. This CDR3 has 12 residues.

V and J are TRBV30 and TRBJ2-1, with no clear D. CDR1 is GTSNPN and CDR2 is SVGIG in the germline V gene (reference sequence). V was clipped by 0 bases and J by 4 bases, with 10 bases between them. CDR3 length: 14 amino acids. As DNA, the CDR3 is TGTGCCTGGAGTGTACGGGTGCGGTACAATGAGCAGTTCTTC. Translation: CAWSVRVRYNEQFF.

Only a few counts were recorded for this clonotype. The CDR3 loop is CATSRDSLLENEQFF. The CDR3 coding sequence is TGTGCCACCAGCAGAGATAGCCTCCTTGAGAATGAGCAGTTCTTC. The chain combines TRBV15 with TRBJ2-1; D not resolved. The CDR3 sequence is 15 residues long. The V end was cut by 0 bases, the J end by 7 bases, with 13 bases between. From germline, CDR1 is LNHNV and CDR2 YYDKDF (reference sequence). Full variable domain (rest looked up from reference TRBV15 and TRBJ2-1): DAMVIQNPRYQVTQFGKPVTLSCSQTLNHNVMYWYQQKSSQAPKLLFHYYDKDFNNEADTPDNFQSRRPNTSFCFLDIRSPGLGDTAMYLCATSRDSLLENEQFFGPGTRLTVL.

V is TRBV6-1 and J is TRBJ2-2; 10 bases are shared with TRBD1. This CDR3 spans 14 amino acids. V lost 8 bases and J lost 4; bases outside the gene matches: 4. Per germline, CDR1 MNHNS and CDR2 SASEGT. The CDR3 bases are TGTGCCAGCCGACGACAGGGGGCCACCGGGGAGCTGTTTTTT. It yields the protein CASRRQGATGELFF.

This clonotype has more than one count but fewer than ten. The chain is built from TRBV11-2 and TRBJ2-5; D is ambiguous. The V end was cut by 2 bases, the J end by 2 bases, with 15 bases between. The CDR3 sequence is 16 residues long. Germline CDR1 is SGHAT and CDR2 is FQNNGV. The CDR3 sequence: CASSLNPLGRQETQYF. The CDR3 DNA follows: TGTGCCAGCAGCTTAAACCCCTTGGGCAGGCAAGAGACCCAGTACTTC.

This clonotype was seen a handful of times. The CDR3 here is CASSLGQGGMNEQFF. DNA of the CDR3: TGCGCCAGCAGCTTGGGACAGGGGGGTATGAATGAGCAGTTCTTC. The chain uses TRBV5-1 and TRBJ2-1, with 9 bases aligning to TRBD1. The CDR3 is 15 amino acids. Germline CDR1 is SGHRS and CDR2 is YFSETQ. The V gene end was trimmed by 0 bases and the J gene end by 7 bases; junction bases not matched to a gene: 5.

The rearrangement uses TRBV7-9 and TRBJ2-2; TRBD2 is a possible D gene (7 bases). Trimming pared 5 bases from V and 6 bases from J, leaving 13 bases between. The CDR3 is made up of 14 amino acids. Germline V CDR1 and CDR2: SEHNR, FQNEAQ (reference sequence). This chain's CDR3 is CASSGGGPAGELFF. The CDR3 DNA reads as TGTGCCAGCAGCGGGGGGGGGCCCGCCGGGGAGCTGTTTTTT.

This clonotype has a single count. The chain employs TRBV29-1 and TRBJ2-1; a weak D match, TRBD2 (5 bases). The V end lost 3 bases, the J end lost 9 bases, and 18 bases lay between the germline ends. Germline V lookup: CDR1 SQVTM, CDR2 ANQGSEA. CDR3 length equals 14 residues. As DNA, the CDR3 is TGCAGCGTTGACCCGGGAATCGGGCGAGGTGAGCAGTTCTTC. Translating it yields CSVDPGIGRGEQFF.

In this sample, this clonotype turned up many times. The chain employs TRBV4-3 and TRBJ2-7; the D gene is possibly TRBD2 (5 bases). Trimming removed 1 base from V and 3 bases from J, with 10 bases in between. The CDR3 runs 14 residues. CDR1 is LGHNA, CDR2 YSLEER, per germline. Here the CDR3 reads CASSQGPGNYEQYF. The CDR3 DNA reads TGCGCCAGCAGCCAAGGGCCGGGGAACTACGAGCAGTACTTC.

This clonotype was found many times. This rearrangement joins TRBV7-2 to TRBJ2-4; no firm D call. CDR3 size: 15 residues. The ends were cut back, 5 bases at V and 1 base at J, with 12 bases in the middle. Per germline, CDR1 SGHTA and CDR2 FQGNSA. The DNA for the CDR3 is TGTGCCAGCAGCCCCGGGTCCCTGGCCAAAAACATTCAGTACTTC. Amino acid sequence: CASSPGSLAKNIQYF.

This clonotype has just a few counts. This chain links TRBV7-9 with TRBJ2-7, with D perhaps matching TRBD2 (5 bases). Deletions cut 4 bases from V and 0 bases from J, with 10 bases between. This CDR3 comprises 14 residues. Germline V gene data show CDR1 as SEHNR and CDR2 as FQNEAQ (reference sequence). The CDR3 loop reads CASSWTALSYEQYF. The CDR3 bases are TGTGCCAGCAGCTGGACTGCTCTCTCCTACGAGCAGTACTTC.

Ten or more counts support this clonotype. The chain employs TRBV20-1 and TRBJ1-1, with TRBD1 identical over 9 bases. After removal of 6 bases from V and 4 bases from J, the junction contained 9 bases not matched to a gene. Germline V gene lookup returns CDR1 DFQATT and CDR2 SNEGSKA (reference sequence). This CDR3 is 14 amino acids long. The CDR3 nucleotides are TGCAGTGCAGCTAGGGGGACAGGGTCCACTGAAGCTTTCTTT. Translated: CSAARGTGSTEAFF.

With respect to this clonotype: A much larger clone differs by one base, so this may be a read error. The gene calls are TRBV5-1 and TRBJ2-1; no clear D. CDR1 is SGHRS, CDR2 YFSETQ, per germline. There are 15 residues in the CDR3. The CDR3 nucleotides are TGCTCCAGCAGCTTGGAGCTAGTGTCCTACAATGAGCAGTTCTTC. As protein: CSSSLELVSYNEQFF.

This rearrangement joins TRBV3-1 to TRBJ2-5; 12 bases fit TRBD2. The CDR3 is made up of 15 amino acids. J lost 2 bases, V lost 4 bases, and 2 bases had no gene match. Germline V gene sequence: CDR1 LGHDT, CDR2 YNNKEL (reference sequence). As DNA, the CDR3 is TGTGCCAGCAGCCTCGGACTAGCGGGGCAAGAGACCCAGTACTTC. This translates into CASSLGLAGQETQYF.

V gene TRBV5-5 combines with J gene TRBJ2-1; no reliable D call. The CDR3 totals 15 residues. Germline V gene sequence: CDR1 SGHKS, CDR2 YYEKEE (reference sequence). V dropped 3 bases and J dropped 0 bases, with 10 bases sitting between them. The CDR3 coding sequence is TGTGCCAGCAGCTCGACGGTGAGCTCCTACAATGAGCAGTTCTTC. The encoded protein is CASSSTVSSYNEQFF. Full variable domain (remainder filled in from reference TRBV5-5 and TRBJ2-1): DAGVTQSPTHLIKTRGQQVTLRCSPISGHKSVSWYQQVLGQGPQFIFQYYEKEERGRGNFPDRFSARQFPNYSSELNVNALLLGDSALYLCASSSTVSSYNEQFFGPGTRLTVL.